This T cell receptor beta chain was profiled in a study of preoperative IRX-2 immunotherapy in early breast cancer. Treatment here: preoperative locoregional IRX-2 cytokine immunotherapy. Samples came from a phase Ib trial of preoperative locoregional IRX-2 cytokine immunotherapy. Germline CDR1 SGHVS, CDR2 FNYEAQ. The germline V and J ends were trimmed by 5 bases and 1 base, with 11 bases remaining between them. This CDR3 contains 14 residues. This clone was recorded a few times. The method was immunoSEQ multiplex PCR; TCRdb's version includes in-frame clones alone and lacks a portion of them. There are approximately 100,000 clones in the sample; approximately 90% occur only once, and around 2% lies in the top ten.

V usage is TRBV7-6 and J usage is TRBJ1-1; D perhaps matches TRBD1 (5 bases). The source material was tumor tissue, sampled after IRX-2 immunotherapy. The origin of this receptor is a human donor with breast cancer. CDR3 DNA: TGTGCCAGCAGCGCAGGGTATGGGAACACTGAAGCTTTCTTT. This translates into CASSAGYGNTEAFF. Drawing the rest from reference TRBV7-6 and TRBJ1-1, the complete variable domain is GAGVSQSPRYKVTKRGQDVALRCDPISGHVSLYWYRQALGQGPEFLTYFNYEAQQDKSGLPNDRFSAERPEGSISTLTIQRTEQRDSAMYRCASSAGYGNTEAFFGQGTRLTVV.